What follows are 30 T cell receptor beta chains derived from one specimen sequenced in a study of a mutant IDH1 vaccine in newly diagnosed glioma. The time point was: week 23, last vaccination. With topical imiquimod, each dose of the vaccine consisted of 300 ug of mutant IDH1 20-mer peptide. Their specific antigens are unknown. Clones were read by immunoSEQ multiplex PCR, and TCRdb kept only the in-frame ones, dropping some. The table includes around 41,000 clones, around 79% detected once. Sequences were derived from PBMCs, sampled from a glioma patient whose treatment included an IDH1 peptide vaccine. The source is a woman in her forties with glioma. Some clones in this sample may be carry-over from other donors' samples.

This chain joins TRBV5-1 and TRBJ1-2; D is possibly TRBD1 (6 bases). Trimming removed 0 bases from V and 4 bases from J, with 13 bases in between. The germline gives CDR1 SGHRS, CDR2 YFSETQ. The CDR3 extends over 15 amino acids. The CDR3 sequence is CASSLVGGDTYGYTF. CDR3 in DNA: TGCGCCAGCAGCTTGGTGGGAGGGGACACCTATGGCTACACCTTC.

This rearrangement joins TRBV4-2 to TRBJ1-6, with 8 bases lining up with TRBD1. Trimming took 3 bases from V and 7 from J; bases not matched to a gene: 8. The CDR3 covers 16 residues. Germline lookup yields CDR1 LGHNA and CDR2 YNFKEQ. CDR3 loop: CASSHRSDRENSPLHF. Here the CDR3 DNA reads TGTGCCAGCAGCCATCGATCGGACAGGGAGAATTCACCCCTCCACTTT.

The chain is built from TRBV21-1 and TRBJ1-1. TRBV21-1 counts as a pseudogene. The CDR3 is 11 residues long. The CDR3 DNA reads TGTGCCCTACTGGGACCCACTGAAGCTTTCTTT. Its translation is CALLGPTEAFF.

This clone was picked up one time. CDR3 loop: CASSEYGGMGSTEAFF. CDR3 nucleotides: TGTGCCAGCAGTGAATATGGTGGGATGGGGAGCACTGAAGCTTTCTTT. The chain uses TRBV25-1 and TRBJ1-1; D not certain. CDR3 size: 16 residues. Deletions cut 0 bases from V and 4 bases from J, with 15 bases between. Germline CDR1 reads MGHDK; CDR2 reads SYGVNS.

The rearrangement links TRBV5-8 to TRBJ2-7; possible D gene TRBD2, 5 bases. This CDR3 spans 14 amino acids. From germline, CDR1 is SGHTS and CDR2 YDEGEE. V dropped 2 bases and J dropped 4 bases, with 13 bases sitting between them. Written as DNA, the CDR3 is TGTGCCAGCAGCTTAGCCGGGAACCGGTACGAGCAGTACTTC. Its protein is CASSLAGNRYEQYF.

The genes are TRBV30 and TRBJ1-5, with 10 bases matching TRBD1. Germline V gene lookup returns CDR1 GTSNPN and CDR2 SVGIG (reference sequence). V shed 3 bases, J shed 3 bases, and the junction held 2 bases outside the gene matches. The CDR3 has 14 residues. CDR3 coding DNA: TGTGCCTGGAGGGGGACAGGGGACAATCAGCCCCAGCATTTT. Translated: CAWRGTGDNQPQHF.

The V and J genes are TRBV6-5 and TRBJ1-4; D is possibly TRBD1 (5 bases). Germline lookup yields CDR1 MNHEY and CDR2 SVGAGI. The V end was cut by 8 bases, the J end by 0 bases, with 10 bases between. CDR3 length: 14 amino acids. This CDR3 reads CASGGSATNEKLFF. CDR3 sequence (DNA): TGTGCCAGCGGGGGTTCAGCAACTAATGAAAAACTGTTTTTT.

V and J are TRBV7-2 and TRBJ1-4, with D perhaps TRBD1 (5 bases). This CDR3 has 12 amino acids. Germline V lookup: CDR1 SGHTA, CDR2 FQGNSA. The V gene lost 8 bases and the J gene lost 8 bases, with 12 bases spanning the gap. CDR3 in amino acids: CASSRRGEKLFF. The CDR3 DNA is TGTGCCAGCTCCCGACGGGGGGAAAAACTGTTTTTT.

The gene calls are TRBV4-3 and TRBJ2-1, with D maybe TRBD2 (7 bases). Germline assignment: CDR1 LGHNA and CDR2 YSLEER. This CDR3 is 15 amino acids long. The germline V and J ends were trimmed by 3 bases and 7 bases, with 16 bases remaining between them. CDR3 nucleotides: TGCGCCAGCAGCCAGGCCGTCGGGGGGCGTAATGAGCAGTTCTTC. Translating it yields CASSQAVGGRNEQFF.

The genes are TRBV27 and TRBJ2-7, with 8 bases that match TRBD2. After removal of 5 bases from V and 0 bases from J, the junction contained 6 bases not matched to a gene. The CDR3 runs 15 residues. Germline V gene data show CDR1 as MNHEY and CDR2 as SMNVEV (reference sequence). The CDR3 reads CASSGFGTSSYEQYF. DNA of the CDR3: TGTGCCAGCAGTGGTTTCGGGACTAGCTCCTACGAGCAGTACTTC.

The chain has TRBV29-1 and TRBJ2-7; D is possibly TRBD2 (6 bases). With 0 bases removed from V and 2 bases from J, the gap between germline ends came to 17 bases. Per the germline V gene, CDR1 is SQVTM and CDR2 is ANQGSEA. This CDR3 has 16 residues. DNA for the CDR3: TGCAGCGTTGAAGATCGGGCGGGGACTGGGACCTACGAGCAGTACTTC. This encodes CSVEDRAGTGTYEQYF.

This chain connects TRBV7-2 to TRBJ2-7; no reliable D call. In germline, CDR1 is SGHTA, CDR2 FQGNSA. The ends were cut back, 5 bases at V and 1 base at J, with 3 bases in the middle. The CDR3 sequence is 11 residues long. The CDR3 protein is CASSPSYEQYF. The CDR3, as DNA: TGTGCCAGCAGCCCGTCCTACGAGCAGTACTTC.

This clone appeared once. V usage is TRBV7-9 and J usage is TRBJ2-5; weak D call: TRBD1 (6 bases). Germline V lookup: CDR1 SEHNR, CDR2 FQNEAQ (reference sequence). The V end lost 6 bases, the J end lost 3 bases, and 14 bases lay between the germline ends. This CDR3 has 14 amino acids. The DNA of the CDR3 is TGTGCCAGCAGGGCTGGGACACCAAAAGAGACCCAGTACTTC. Encoded protein: CASRAGTPKETQYF.

This clone was seen a few times. The rearrangement joins TRBV19 to TRBJ1-1; 9 bases line up with TRBD1. The CDR3 length is 12 residues. Per the germline V gene, CDR1 is LNHDA and CDR2 is SQIVND (reference sequence). With 10 bases clipped from V and 12 bases from J, the junction kept 12 bases outside the gene matches. The CDR3 is CATFSAQGASFF. CDR3 nucleotide sequence: TGTGCCACCTTTTCGGCACAGGGGGCTTCTTTCTTT.

This chain connects TRBV7-9 to TRBJ1-1, with unresolved D. This CDR3 spans 14 amino acids. CDR1 SEHNR and CDR2 FQNEAQ come from the germline V gene (reference sequence). V lost 5 bases to trimming and J lost 7 bases, with 17 bases between them. The DNA for the CDR3 is TGTGCCAGCAGCGCAGTTGGGGAGTGGGGTGAAGCTTTCTTT. Residues: CASSAVGEWGEAFF.

The sample holds one count of this clone. V is TRBV6-5 and J is TRBJ2-2; possible D gene TRBD2, 6 bases. V was shortened by 4 bases and J by 2 bases, with 8 bases between the two germline ends. Germline CDR1 and CDR2: MNHEY and SVGAGI. This CDR3 comprises 14 residues. This CDR3 is CASSWGTNTGELFF. The DNA for the CDR3 is TGTGCCAGCAGTTGGGGGACTAACACCGGGGAGCTGTTTTTT.

This chain connects TRBV29-1 to TRBJ1-2; D may be TRBD1 (5 bases). V was shortened by 1 base and J by 3 bases, with 21 bases between the two germline ends. Germline V gives CDR1 SQVTM, CDR2 ANQGSEA. The CDR3 length is 17 residues. CDR3 sequence (DNA): TGCAGCGTTGAAGTCGGGGGGAGGGCCAAAAGGGACTATGGCTACACCTTC. This encodes CSVEVGGRAKRDYGYTF.

The V gene is TRBV5-6, the J gene TRBJ1-1; no clear D. Germline CDR1 SGHDT, CDR2 YYEEEE. The CDR3 has 13 amino acids. V dropped 4 bases and J dropped 5 bases, with 12 bases sitting between them. The CDR3 DNA is TGTGCCAGCAGCCCCGATAGGTGGACTGAAGCTTTCTTT. It translates to CASSPDRWTEAFF.

V gene TRBV5-6 combines with J gene TRBJ1-2; tentative D call: TRBD1 (5 bases). The V and J ends lost 0 bases and 4 bases respectively, with 16 bases between them. The CDR3 consists of 16 residues. Per the germline V gene, CDR1 is SGHDT and CDR2 is YYEEEE. Here the CDR3 DNA reads TGTGCCAGCAGCTTGGCGGGGGGAGGTCTTCTCTATGGCTACACCTTC. Protein sequence: CASSLAGGGLLYGYTF.

CDR3 coding DNA: TGTGCCAGCAGCCCACAGAGACTGAACACTGAAGCTTTCTTT. Protein product: CASSPQRLNTEAFF. The V and J genes are TRBV6-5 and TRBJ1-1; D ambiguous. The V and J ends lost 6 bases and 0 bases respectively, with 11 bases between them. The CDR3 length is 14 residues. Germline loops: CDR1 MNHEY, CDR2 SVGAGI.

J is TRBJ2-4 and V is TRBV5-5; TRBD1 agrees at 7 bases. The CDR3 totals 15 residues. The germline V gene has CDR1 SGHKS and CDR2 YYEKEE (reference sequence). V dropped 5 bases and J dropped 3; count of bases not matched to a gene: 8. The CDR3 coding sequence is TGTGCCAGCAGTACAGGGGTTACAGGCAAAAACATTCAGTACTTC. Protein: CASSTGVTGKNIQYF.

CDR3 DNA: TGTGCCACCAACCCGGGGGGGCGGATGTCCTACAATGAGCAGTTCTTC. This gives the protein CATNPGGRMSYNEQFF. The chain combines TRBV15 with TRBJ2-1, with TRBD2 matching over 8 bases. After removal of 7 bases from V and 1 base from J, the junction contained 9 bases not matched to a gene. The CDR3 has 16 residues. Germline CDR1 and CDR2: LNHNV and YYDKDF (reference sequence).

The chain carries TRBV5-1 and TRBJ2-1; 11 positions agree with TRBD1. The junction had 4 bases not matched to a gene; V was cut back by 6 bases and J by 5 bases. Germline CDR1 reads SGHRS; CDR2 reads YFSETQ. This CDR3 contains 14 residues. CDR3 amino acids: CASTWTGGNNEQFF. The DNA of the CDR3 is TGCGCCAGCACCTGGACAGGGGGCAACAATGAGCAGTTCTTC.

The CDR3 bases are TGTGCCACCTACCAGCGGGGAGCGTACAATGAGCAGTTCTTC. Protein sequence: CATYQRGAYNEQFF. The chain combines TRBV19 with TRBJ2-1; 7 bases are a match to TRBD2. Germline lookup yields CDR1 LNHDA and CDR2 SQIVND (reference sequence). This CDR3 has 14 residues. After removal of 10 bases from V and 4 bases from J, the junction contained 10 bases not matched to a gene.

The rearrangement uses TRBV2 and TRBJ2-7; 8 bases match TRBD2. The CDR3 contains 15 residues. In germline, CDR1 is SNHLY, CDR2 FYNNEI. V lost 4 bases, J lost 2 bases, and 7 bases stayed unmatched. The CDR3 protein is CASSVSPAGAYEQYF. CDR3 DNA: TGTGCCAGCAGTGTCTCTCCAGCGGGAGCCTACGAGCAGTACTTC.

The chain links TRBV6-1 to TRBJ1-2; 7 nucleotides agree with TRBD1. The V and J ends lost 0 bases and 3 bases, in that order; junction bases with no gene match: 10. CDR3 size: 17 residues. Germline assignment: CDR1 MNHNS and CDR2 SASEGT. CDR3 in amino acids: CASSEARMGRGDYGYTF. The CDR3 nucleotides read TGTGCCAGCAGTGAAGCGCGCATGGGCAGGGGGGACTATGGCTACACCTTC.

The chain combines TRBV6-1 with TRBJ1-5; D possibly corresponds to TRBD1 (5 bases). This CDR3 is built from 13 residues. The germline gives CDR1 MNHNS, CDR2 SASEGT. The V end lost 4 bases, the J end lost 7 bases, and 11 bases lay between the germline ends. The CDR3 DNA reads TGTGCCAGCAGTGGCCAGGGCAGGCAGCCCCAGCATTTT. It is translated as CASSGQGRQPQHF.

The CDR3 protein is CASSQDPRGGYGYTF. The CDR3 DNA is TGCGCCAGCAGCCAAGATCCTCGGGGAGGCTATGGCTACACCTTC. The chain uses TRBV4-3 and TRBJ1-2; D is uncertain. This CDR3 is 15 amino acids long. CDR1 LGHNA and CDR2 YSLEER come from the germline V gene. The ends were cut back, 0 bases at V and 4 bases at J, with 12 bases in the middle.

The CDR3 protein is CASSQSPWNDRQPQHF. The CDR3 coding sequence is TGCGCCAGCAGCCAAAGCCCGTGGAATGACAGACAGCCCCAGCATTTT. V and J are TRBV4-1 and TRBJ1-5, with a weak D call TRBD1 (5 bases). CDR3 length: 16 residues. Germline V gene data show CDR1 as MGHRA and CDR2 as YSYEKL. Trimming left V 2 bases short and J 7 bases short, with 18 bases between.

The chain carries TRBV19 and TRBJ1-1; TRBD1 matches 12 bases. In germline, CDR1 is LNHDA, CDR2 SQIVND (reference sequence). The V segment lost 7 bases and the J segment 1 base; nucleotides outside the gene matches: 10. The CDR3 consists of 17 residues. The CDR3 protein is CASTKLGQGARNTEAFF. DNA for the CDR3: TGTGCCAGTACGAAGTTGGGACAGGGGGCGCGGAACACTGAAGCTTTCTTT.